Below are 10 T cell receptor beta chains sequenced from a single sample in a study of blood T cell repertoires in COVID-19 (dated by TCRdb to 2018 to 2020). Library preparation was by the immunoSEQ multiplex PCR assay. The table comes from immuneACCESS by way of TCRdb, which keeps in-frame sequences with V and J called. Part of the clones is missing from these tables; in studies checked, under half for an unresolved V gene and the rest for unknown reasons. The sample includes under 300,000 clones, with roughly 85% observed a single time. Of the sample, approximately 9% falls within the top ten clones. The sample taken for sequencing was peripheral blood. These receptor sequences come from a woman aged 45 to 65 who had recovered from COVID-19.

CDR3 loop: CASSFQGITEAFF. The CDR3 DNA follows: TGCGCCAGCAGCTTTCAGGGTATCACTGAAGCTTTCTTT. The gene calls are TRBV5-1 and TRBJ1-1, with D perhaps TRBD1 (5 bases). This CDR3 has 13 amino acids. The V gene lost 2 bases and the J gene lost 4 bases, with 9 bases spanning the gap. The germline CDR1 and CDR2 sequences are SGHRS and YFSETQ.

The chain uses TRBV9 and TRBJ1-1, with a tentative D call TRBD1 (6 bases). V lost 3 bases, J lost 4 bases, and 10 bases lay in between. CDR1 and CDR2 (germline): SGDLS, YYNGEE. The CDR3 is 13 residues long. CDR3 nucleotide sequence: TGTGCCAGCAGCGCAGGGGATGGCACTGAAGCTTTCTTT. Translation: CASSAGDGTEAFF.

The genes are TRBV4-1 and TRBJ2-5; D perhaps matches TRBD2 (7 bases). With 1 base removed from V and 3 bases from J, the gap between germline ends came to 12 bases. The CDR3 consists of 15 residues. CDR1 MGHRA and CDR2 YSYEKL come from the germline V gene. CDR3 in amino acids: CASSQVEGGKETQYF. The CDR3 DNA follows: TGCGCCAGCAGCCAAGTTGAGGGGGGGAAAGAGACCCAGTACTTC.

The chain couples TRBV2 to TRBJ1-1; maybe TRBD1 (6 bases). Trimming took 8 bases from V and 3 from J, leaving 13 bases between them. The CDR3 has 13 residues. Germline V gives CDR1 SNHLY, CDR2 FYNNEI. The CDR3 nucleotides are TGTGCCAGCTCCGTCCAGGGGCACACTGAAGCTTTCTTT. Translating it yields CASSVQGHTEAFF.

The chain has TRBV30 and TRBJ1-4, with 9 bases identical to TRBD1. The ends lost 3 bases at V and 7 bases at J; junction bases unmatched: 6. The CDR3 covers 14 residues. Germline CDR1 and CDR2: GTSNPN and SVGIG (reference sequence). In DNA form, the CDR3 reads TGTGCCTGGAGAACAGGGGGCAGAGGTGAAAAACTGTTTTTT. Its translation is CAWRTGGRGEKLFF.

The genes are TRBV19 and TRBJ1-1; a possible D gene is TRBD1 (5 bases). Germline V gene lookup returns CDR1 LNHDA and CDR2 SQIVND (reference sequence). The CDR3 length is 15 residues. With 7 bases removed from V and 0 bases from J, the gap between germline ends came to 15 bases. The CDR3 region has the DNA TGTGCCAGTACCCCACTCGGGGGGATGAACACTGAAGCTTTCTTT. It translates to CASTPLGGMNTEAFF.

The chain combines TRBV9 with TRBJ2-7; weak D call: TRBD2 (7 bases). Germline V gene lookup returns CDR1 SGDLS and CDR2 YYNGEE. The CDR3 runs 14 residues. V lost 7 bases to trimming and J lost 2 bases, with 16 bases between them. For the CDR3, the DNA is TGTGCCAGCGGCGACGGGGGGCAAACCTACGAGCAGTACTTC. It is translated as CASGDGGQTYEQYF.

CDR3 sequence: CASSLTGAPYEQYF. The CDR3 coding sequence is TGTGCCAGCAGCTTGACAGGGGCACCCTACGAGCAGTACTTC. The chain uses TRBV11-2 and TRBJ2-7; 8 nucleotides line up with TRBD1. CDR1 and CDR2 (germline): SGHAT, FQNNGV. V was clipped by 3 bases and J by 2 bases; unmatched bases: 3. The CDR3 length is 14 residues.

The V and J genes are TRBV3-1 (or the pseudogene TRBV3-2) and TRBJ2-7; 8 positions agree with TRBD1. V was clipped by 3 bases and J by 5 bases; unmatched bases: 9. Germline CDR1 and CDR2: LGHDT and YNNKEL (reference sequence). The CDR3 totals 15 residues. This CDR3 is CASSQETGAIHEQYF. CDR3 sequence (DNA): TGTGCCAGCAGCCAGGAGACAGGGGCGATCCACGAGCAGTACTTC.

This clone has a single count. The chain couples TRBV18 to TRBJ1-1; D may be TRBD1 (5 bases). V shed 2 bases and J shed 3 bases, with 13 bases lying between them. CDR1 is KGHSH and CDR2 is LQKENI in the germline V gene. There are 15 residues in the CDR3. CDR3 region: CASSPRSGGDTEAFF. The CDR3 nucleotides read TGTGCCAGCTCACCAAGATCGGGAGGGGACACTGAAGCTTTCTTT.